This T cell receptor (beta chain) is drawn from a study of metastatic and nonmetastatic thyroid tumors. At the level of the study: Comparative analysis of repertoires was undertaken across blood and tumor or nodule tissue obtained from malignant and benign thyroid patients.

The CDR3 is made up of 13 amino acids. Germline lookup yields CDR1 SGHKS and CDR2 YYEKEE (reference sequence). Trimming took 4 bases from V and 7 from J; bases not matched to a gene: 8. Comment on this clone: Its specificity is unknown.

All patients were treatment-naive before thyroid surgery. As handled by the study authors: In papillary thyroid cancer, a distant-metastasis classifier was built using CDR3 differences across clinicopathological groups. TCRdb ran MiXCR on the PCR reads. The authors' filters were not applied to this entry. This table has 25,000 to 30,000 clones, over 20% appearing once. Findings of the study overall: Across blood and tumor, TCR beta diversity in malignant thyroid tumors was reportedly significantly higher than in benign nodules.

The receptor was isolated from a female donor with papillary thyroid cancer or a benign thyroid nodule (not recorded which). Some clones in this sample may be carry-over from other donors' samples. Input material: blood. The gene calls are TRBV5-5 and TRBJ2-7, with 7 positions matching TRBD1. CDR3 DNA sequence: TGTGCCAGCAGCGACCAACAGGGGAGAGAGCAGTACTTC. It encodes CASSDQQGREQYF.